The present entry profiles one TCR beta chain with its context. What it recognizes is unknown. Germline and junction disagree at one end, which may indicate a read error. RNA was isolated and reverse transcribed to cDNA, the sequencing template. Assay: immunoSEQ multiplex PCR; the TCRdb copy retains only in-frame clones and omits some. The table lists under 150,000 clones, 62% of them singletons, with roughly a third in the top ten. This specimen belongs to a study of CD8+ T cells in alopecia areata. The study's findings and limits: Researchers report lesional scalp, most notably alopecia totalis/universalis, outstripped normal scalp in clonality. Scalp sample data also include resident alphabeta T cells from normal skin.

Germline CDR1 and CDR2: SGDLS and YYNGEE. This CDR3 contains 15 residues. This clonotype originated in a human donor in good health. Material for sequencing was CD8+ T cells sorted from blood. The chain combines TRBV9 with TRBJ1-4; TRBD1 matches 9 bases. The CDR3 loop is CASRAGTGTTEKLFF. The CDR3 coding sequence is TGTGCCAGCAGGGCCGGGACAGGGACTACTGAAAAACTGTTTTTT.